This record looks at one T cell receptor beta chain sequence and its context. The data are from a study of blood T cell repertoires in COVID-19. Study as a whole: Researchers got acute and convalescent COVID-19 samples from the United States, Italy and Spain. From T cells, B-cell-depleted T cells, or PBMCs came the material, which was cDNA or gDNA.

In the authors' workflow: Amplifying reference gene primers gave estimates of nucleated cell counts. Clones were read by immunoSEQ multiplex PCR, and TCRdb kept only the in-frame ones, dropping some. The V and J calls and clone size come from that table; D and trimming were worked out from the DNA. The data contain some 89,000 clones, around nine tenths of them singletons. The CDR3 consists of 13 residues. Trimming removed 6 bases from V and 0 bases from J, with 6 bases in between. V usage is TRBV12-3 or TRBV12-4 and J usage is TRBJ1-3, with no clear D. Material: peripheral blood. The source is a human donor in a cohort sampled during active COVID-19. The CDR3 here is CASRRGSGNTIYF. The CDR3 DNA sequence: TGTGCCAGCAGGCGGGGCTCTGGAAACACCATATATTTT.